These 27 T cell receptor beta chains share one sample of origin, sequenced in a study of early T cells in non-severe SARS-CoV-2 infection. A single record per CDR3 protein comes from TCRdb applying MiXCR to the 5' RACE reads. The sample has 60,000 to 70,000 distinct CDR3 sequences; 9.1% are singletons. The sample taken for sequencing was whole blood. The receptor source for this set is an adult who was a healthcare worker with PCR-confirmed SARS-CoV-2 infection or an uninfected control (not recorded which).

This clonotype was seen a handful of times. The rearrangement links TRBV7-2 to TRBJ2-7; D may correspond to TRBD1 or TRBD2 (5 bases each). The CDR3 spans 16 residues. Germline-derived CDR1 and CDR2 are SGHTA and FQGNSA. The ends were cut back, 1 base at V and 2 bases at J, with 15 bases in the middle. This CDR3 reads CASSLGLGPVAYEQYF. CDR3 nucleotide sequence: TGTGCCAGCAGCTTAGGACTGGGACCGGTTGCCTACGAGCAGTACTTC.

The rearrangement uses TRBV19 and TRBJ1-5; no reliable D call. Per germline, CDR1 LNHDA and CDR2 SQIVND (reference sequence). CDR3 size: 15 residues. V lost 10 bases and J 5 bases, leaving 21 bases between the germline ends. The CDR3 bases are TGTGCCACCGCCTCCCGGACGGTGGGGTATCAGCCCCAGCATTTT. Its protein is CATASRTVGYQPQHF.

This clonotype appeared many times. The CDR3 region is CASSGLAGGPGELFF. CDR3 DNA: TGTGCCAGCAGTGGACTAGCGGGAGGGCCCGGGGAGCTGTTTTTT. The chain links TRBV6-1 to TRBJ2-2; 14 bases fit TRBD2. V was pared by 4 bases and J by 6 bases, with 1 base of the junction left unmatched. CDR1 is MNHNS and CDR2 is SASEGT in the germline V gene. The CDR3 is 15 amino acids.

At least ten counts were recorded for this clonotype. The chain joins TRBV6-4 to TRBJ2-3, with D hard to call. V shed 2 bases and J shed 3 bases, with 15 bases lying between them. Germline values: CDR1 MRHNA, CDR2 SNTAGT. The CDR3 contains 16 residues. CDR3 in amino acids: CASSDHPGAWTDTQYF. As DNA, the CDR3 is TGTGCCAGCAGTGACCACCCAGGAGCGTGGACAGATACGCAGTATTTT.

Within the sample, this clonotype is medium-sized (0.01 to 0.1%). The V and J genes are TRBV3-1 and TRBJ2-5; TRBD2 agrees at 12 bases. Germline lookup yields CDR1 LGHDT and CDR2 YNNKEL (reference sequence). The V and J ends lost 5 bases and 5 bases, in that order; junction bases with no gene match: 9. This CDR3 region has 16 residues. The CDR3: CASSSRTSGIRETQYF. The CDR3 coding sequence is TGTGCCAGCAGCTCCCGGACTAGCGGGATTCGCGAGACCCAGTACTTC.

There are a few counts of this clonotype. The J gene is TRBJ2-1, the V gene TRBV19; 11 positions match TRBD2. The CDR3 loop spans 15 amino acids. Germline V gives CDR1 LNHDA, CDR2 SQIVND (reference sequence). Trimming at V came to 5 bases and at J to 7 bases, leaving 7 bases not matched to a gene. CDR3 protein: CASSVLAGVGNEQFF. As DNA, the CDR3 is TGTGCCAGTAGTGTACTAGCGGGAGTCGGGAATGAGCAGTTCTTC.

The sample holds many counts of this clonotype. The chain recombines TRBV20-1 with TRBJ2-3; the D is unclear. V lost 6 bases to trimming and J lost 1 base, with 14 bases between them. The germline gives CDR1 DFQATT, CDR2 SNEGSKA (reference sequence). This CDR3 has 14 residues. Written as DNA, the CDR3 is TGCAGTGCCCTATTAATGTCTGGCACAGATACGCAGTATTTT. Its protein is CSALLMSGTDTQYF.

This clonotype was recorded a few times. CDR3 nucleotides: TGTGCCAGCACCGGGGGGATTGAGCAGTTCTTC. Amino acids: CASTGGIEQFF. This rearrangement joins TRBV12-3 or TRBV12-4 to TRBJ2-1; 7 bases align to TRBD2. CDR3 length equals 11 residues. After removal of 7 bases from V and 9 bases from J, the junction contained 3 bases not matched to a gene.

The rearrangement uses TRBV10-3 and TRBJ1-5; 7 bases fit TRBD1. V was pared by 5 bases and J by 0 bases, with 4 bases of the junction left unmatched. The CDR3 loop spans 15 amino acids. Germline CDR1 and CDR2: ENHRY and SYGVKD. The CDR3: CAISSGTDSNQPQHF. The DNA for the CDR3 is TGTGCCATCAGTTCCGGGACAGATAGCAATCAGCCCCAGCATTTT.

Many counts were recorded for this clonotype. V and J are TRBV10-3 and TRBJ1-5; 7 bases are a match to TRBD1. Looked up from germline, CDR1 is ENHRY and CDR2 is SYGVKD. The V segment lost 0 bases and the J segment 5 bases; nucleotides outside the gene matches: 4. The CDR3 is 15 amino acids. Here the CDR3 reads CAISESGQSYQPQHF. DNA of the CDR3: TGTGCCATCAGTGAGTCGGGACAGTCCTATCAGCCCCAGCATTTT.

This rearrangement joins TRBV20-1 to TRBJ1-1; D is perhaps TRBD1 (6 bases). Germline CDR1 is DFQATT and CDR2 is SNEGSKA (reference sequence). CDR3 length equals 15 residues. Deletions cut 3 bases from V and 0 bases from J, with 14 bases between. Here the CDR3 reads CSARLTGKVNTEAFF. The CDR3 DNA reads TGCAGTGCTAGGCTCACAGGGAAGGTGAACACTGAAGCTTTCTTT.

This clonotype appeared many times. The chain couples TRBV7-2 to TRBJ1-5, with TRBD1 matching 8 bases. The CDR3 consists of 15 residues. J gave up 2 bases and V 4 bases, and 4 bases lay outside the gene matches. CDR1 and CDR2 (germline): SGHTA, FQGNSA. CDR3 in amino acids: CASSWKQGGNQPQHF. The CDR3 nucleotides read TGTGCCAGCAGCTGGAAACAGGGGGGCAATCAGCCCCAGCATTTT.

The sample holds many counts of this clonotype. The V call is TRBV7-9, the J call TRBJ2-5; TRBD1 agrees at 8 bases. The germline gives CDR1 SEHNR, CDR2 FQNEAQ (reference sequence). The CDR3 length is 14 residues. V shed 5 bases, J shed 1 base, and the junction held 3 bases outside the gene matches. The CDR3 DNA reads TGTGCCAGCAGCCACGGACAGGGCCAAGAGACCCAGTACTTC. This codes for CASSHGQGQETQYF.

This clonotype showed up many times. The chain recombines TRBV20-1 with TRBJ2-1; unclear D gene. The CDR3 extends over 11 amino acids. Trimming took 6 bases from V and 4 from J, leaving 7 bases between them. CDR1 and CDR2 from the germline V gene are DFQATT and SNEGSKA (reference sequence). The CDR3, as DNA: TGCAGTGCCCCGAGGTACAATGAGCAGTTCTTC. Protein product: CSAPRYNEQFF.

In DNA, the CDR3 is TGTGCCAGCAACCTAAGACAGGGCTACACTGAAGCTTTCTTT. Protein product: CASNLRQGYTEAFF. J is TRBJ1-1 and V is TRBV5-6, with 7 bases fitting TRBD1. The CDR3 has 14 amino acids. CDR1 is SGHDT and CDR2 is YYEEEE in the germline V gene. V shed 6 bases, J shed 3 bases, and the junction held 8 bases outside the gene matches. Full variable domain (missing parts from reference TRBV5-6 and TRBJ1-1): DAGVTQSPTHLIKTRGQQVTLRCSPKSGHDTVSWYQQALGQGPQFIFQYYEEEERQRGNFPDRFSGHQFPNYSSELNVNALLLGDSALYLCASNLRQGYTEAFFGQGTRLTVV.

There are many counts of this clonotype. The V call is TRBV7-2, the J call TRBJ2-1; TRBD2 is a possible D gene (7 bases). The CDR3 runs to 16 residues. With 6 bases removed from V and 0 bases from J, the gap between germline ends came to 15 bases. Germline V gene data show CDR1 as SGHTA and CDR2 as FQGNSA. The CDR3 loop reads CASRGGGRSSYNEQFF. The CDR3 nucleotides are TGTGCCAGCAGAGGGGGGGGGCGCTCCTCCTACAATGAGCAGTTCTTC. The complete variable domain, with remaining parts taken from reference TRBV7-2 and TRBJ2-1, reads GAGVSQSPSNKVTEKGKDVELRCDPISGHTALYWYRQSLGQGLEFLIYFQGNSAPDKSGLPSDRFSAERTGGSVSTLTIQRTQQEDSAVYLCASRGGGRSSYNEQFFGPGTRLTVL.

V and J are TRBV14 and TRBJ2-5, with TRBD1 identical over 7 bases. This CDR3 spans 15 amino acids. The germline CDR1 and CDR2 sequences are SGHDN and FVKESK. Unmatched junction bases numbered 9, after V lost 4 bases and J lost 4 bases. The CDR3 DNA reads as TGTGCCAGCAGCCTGGGACAGCAGGATCGAGAGACCCAGTACTTC. Translated, it gives CASSLGQQDRETQYF. Full variable domain (outside the CDR3, taken from reference TRBV14 and TRBJ2-5): EAGVTQFPSHSVIEKGQTVTLRCDPISGHDNLYWYRRVMGKEIKFLLHFVKESKQDESGMPNNRFLAERTGGTYSTLKVQPAELEDSGVYFCASSLGQQDRETQYFGPGTRLLVL.

This clonotype was counted ten times or more. The chain carries TRBV20-1 and TRBJ2-5; D call uncertain. The CDR3 runs 14 residues. The germline CDR1 and CDR2 sequences are DFQATT and SNEGSKA (reference sequence). CDR3 residues: CSARDDRDQETQYF. CDR3 nucleotide sequence: TGCAGCGCCAGAGACGACCGAGACCAAGAGACCCAGTACTTC.

The V and J genes are TRBV7-8 and TRBJ2-2; tentative D call: TRBD2 (6 bases). The V gene lost 1 base and the J gene lost 0 bases, with 9 bases spanning the gap. This CDR3 contains 16 residues. The V gene's germline CDR1 is SGHVS and CDR2 FQNEAQ. This chain's CDR3 is CASSLEAGTNTGELFF. The CDR3 DNA reads as TGTGCCAGCAGCTTAGAGGCGGGAACGAACACCGGGGAGCTGTTTTTT.

This clonotype appeared many times. The chain has TRBV7-2 and TRBJ2-3; TRBD2 matches 9 bases. Germline CDR1 SGHTA, CDR2 FQGNSA. Trimming cost V 4 bases and J 0 bases; bases outside gene matches: 2. The CDR3 contains 15 residues. Here the CDR3 DNA reads TGTGCCAGCAGCTGGACTAGCGAGAGCACAGATACGCAGTATTTT. Residues: CASSWTSESTDTQYF.

Only a few counts were recorded for this clonotype. The chain employs TRBV7-9 and TRBJ1-5; TRBD1 might be the D (5 bases). CDR1 and CDR2 (germline): SEHNR, FQNEAQ (reference sequence). The V end was cut by 4 bases, the J end by 12 bases, with 16 bases between. The CDR3 extends over 13 amino acids. The CDR3 nucleotides read TGTGCCAGCAGCTGGACATCCTCTCAGGTCCAGCATTTT. This translates into CASSWTSSQVQHF.

This clonotype was found a few times. V is TRBV30 and J is TRBJ2-7; D is possibly TRBD1 (5 bases). Trimming stripped 3 bases from V and 9 bases from J, with 18 bases between. Germline V gene sequence: CDR1 GTSNPN, CDR2 SVGIG (reference sequence). This CDR3 is 13 amino acids long. CDR3 amino acids: CAWRLPSTRGQYF. In nucleotides, the CDR3 is TGTGCCTGGAGGTTACCATCAACAAGGGGGCAGTACTTC.

The table lists this clonotype with many counts. This rearrangement joins TRBV7-6 to TRBJ2-1, with D unresolved. The ends were cut back, 5 bases at V and 9 bases at J, with 11 bases in the middle. The germline CDR1 and CDR2 sequences are SGHVS and FNYEAQ. This CDR3 contains 12 residues. Here the CDR3 reads CASSRSESEQFF. For the CDR3, the DNA is TGTGCCAGCAGCAGAAGTGAAAGTGAGCAGTTCTTC.

Ten or more counts support this clonotype. Relative to the germline gene, one junction end is altered; a read error may explain this. V usage is TRBV7-3 and J usage is TRBJ1-1, with a weak D call TRBD1 (6 bases). CDR1 and CDR2 from the germline V gene are SGHTA and FQGTGA. The length of the CDR3 is 13 residues. The CDR3 DNA follows: TGTGCCAGCAGCTCCCAGGGGAACACTGAAGTTTTCTTT. Amino acids: CASSSQGNTEVFF.

This clonotype was recorded at least ten times. This chain uses TRBV28 with TRBJ2-3; 14 bases line up with TRBD2. Trimming at V came to 5 bases and at J to 3 bases, leaving 1 base not matched to a gene. This CDR3 is built from 15 residues. Germline V gives CDR1 MDHEN, CDR2 SYDVKM. CDR3 residues: CASSRTSGRTDTQYF. DNA of the CDR3: TGTGCCAGCAGTCGGACTAGCGGGAGGACAGATACGCAGTATTTT.

CDR3 nucleotide sequence: TGCAGCGTTGGGACCCTGGGAGGTGGCTATGGCTACACCTTC. This gives the protein CSVGTLGGGYGYTF. This chain joins TRBV29-1 and TRBJ1-2, with D uncertain. The CDR3 sequence is 14 residues long. Trimming cost V 4 bases and J 4 bases, with 16 bases left between them. CDR1 and CDR2 (germline): SQVTM, ANQGSEA.

This clonotype has more than one count but fewer than ten. V and J are TRBV27 and TRBJ2-3; TRBD2 matches at 8 bases. CDR1 and CDR2 (germline): MNHEY, SMNVEV (reference sequence). The CDR3 is 23 residues long. V gave up 6 bases and J gave up 3 bases; unmatched junction bases: 32. CDR3 protein: CASRTHGTVRSGSLVRVTDTQYF. DNA for the CDR3: TGTGCCAGCAGAACCCACGGGACCGTCAGGAGCGGGAGTCTGGTTCGAGTGACAGATACGCAGTATTTT.